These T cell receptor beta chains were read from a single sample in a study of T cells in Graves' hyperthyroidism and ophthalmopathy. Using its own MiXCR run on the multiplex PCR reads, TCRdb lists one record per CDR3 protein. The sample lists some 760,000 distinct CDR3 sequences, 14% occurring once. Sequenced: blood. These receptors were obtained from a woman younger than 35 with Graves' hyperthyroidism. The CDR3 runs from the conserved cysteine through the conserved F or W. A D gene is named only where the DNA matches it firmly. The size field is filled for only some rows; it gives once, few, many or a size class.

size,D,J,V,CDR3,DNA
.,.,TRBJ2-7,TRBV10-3,CAISEEAVRYEQYF,TGTGCCATCAGTGAGGAGGCGGTTCGCTACGAGCAGTACTTC
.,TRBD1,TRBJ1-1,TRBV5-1,CASSLQGGAVTEAFF,TGCGCCAGCAGCTTACAAGGGGGCGCGGTCACTGAAGCTTTCTTT
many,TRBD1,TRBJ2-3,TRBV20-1,CSASVDRITDTQYF,TGCAGTGCTAGTGTGGACAGGATCACAGATACGCAGTATTTT
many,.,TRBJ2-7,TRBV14,CASSQDWTAEQYF,TGTGCCAGCAGCCAAGATTGGACAGCCGAGCAGTACTTC
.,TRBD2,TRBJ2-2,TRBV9,CASSVGVSGRSGELFF,TGTGCCAGCAGCGTAGGGGTTAGCGGGAGGTCCGGGGAGCTGTTTTTT
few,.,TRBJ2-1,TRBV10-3,CAISVTVHNEQFF,TGTGCCATCAGTGTGACTGTCCACAATGAGCAGTTCTTC
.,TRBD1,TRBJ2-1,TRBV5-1,CASSLGTAHNEQFF,TGCGCCAGCAGCTTAGGGACAGCCCACAATGAGCAGTTCTTC
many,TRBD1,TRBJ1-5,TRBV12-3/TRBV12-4,CASSGTEGLYASNQPQHF,TGTGCCAGCAGCGGGACAGAGGGCCTTTACGCTAGCAATCAGCCCCAGCATTTT
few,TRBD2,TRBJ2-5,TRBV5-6,CASSSKLGLAGGETQYF,TGTGCCAGCAGCTCCAAATTGGGACTAGCGGGAGGGGAGACCCAGTACTTC
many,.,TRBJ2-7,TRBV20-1,CSAAFRGTLLGEQYF,TGCAGTGCAGCCTTCAGGGGGACTCTTCTAGGCGAGCAGTACTTC
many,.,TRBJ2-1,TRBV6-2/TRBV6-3,CASGVFNEQFF,TGTGCCAGCGGTGTGTTCAATGAGCAGTTCTTC
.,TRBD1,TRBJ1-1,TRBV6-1,CASSVGQLYEAFF,TGTGCCAGCAGTGTGGGACAGTTGTATGAAGCTTTCTTT
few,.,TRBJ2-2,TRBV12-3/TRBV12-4,CASSFRQNTGELFF,TGTGCCAGCAGTTTTCGACAGAACACCGGGGAGCTGTTTTTT
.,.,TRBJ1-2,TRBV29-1,CSVEGTTGDGYGYTF,TGCAGCGTTGAGGGGACCACAGGCGATGGCTATGGCTACACCTTC
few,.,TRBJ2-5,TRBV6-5,CASSYSIGRTEEETQYF,TGTGCCAGCAGTTACTCGATTGGGCGGACAGAAGAAGAGACCCAGTACTTC
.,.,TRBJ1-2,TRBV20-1,CSARDFGRELKGGGYTF,TGCAGTGCTAGAGATTTTGGCCGGGAATTAAAGGGAGGTGGCTACACCTTC
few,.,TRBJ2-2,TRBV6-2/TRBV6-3,CASSYSRRYTNTGELFF,TGTGCCAGCAGTTACTCGAGGAGGTACACGAACACCGGGGAGCTGTTTTTT
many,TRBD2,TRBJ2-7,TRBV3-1,CASSHGGLPSYEQYF,TGTGCCAGCAGCCACGGGGGACTACCCTCCTACGAGCAGTACTTC
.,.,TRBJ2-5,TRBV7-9,CASSPQGGSETQYF,TGTGCCAGCAGCCCTCAAGGGGGGTCGGAGACCCAGTACTTC
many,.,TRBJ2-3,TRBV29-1,CSGRGAADTQYF,TGCAGCGGGAGGGGGGCCGCAGATACGCAGTATTTT
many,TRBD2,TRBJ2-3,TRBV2,CAKEREGSDTQYF,TGTGCCAAGGAGCGGGAGGGTTCAGATACGCAGTATTTT
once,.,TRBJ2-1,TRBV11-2,CASSPLIVIDHNEQFF,TGTGCCAGCAGCCCTTTAATAGTGATCGATCACAATGAGCAGTTCTTC
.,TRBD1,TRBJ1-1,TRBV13,CASSSWTGVVDTEAFF,TGTGCCAGCAGCTCTTGGACAGGGGTTGTGGACACTGAAGCTTTCTTT
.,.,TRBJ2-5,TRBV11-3,CASSPRRGDGETQYF,TGTGCCAGCAGCCCCCGGCGCGGTGACGGTGAGACCCAGTACTTC
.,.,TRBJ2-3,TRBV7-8,CASSPQGTTDTQYF,TGTGCCAGCAGCCCACAGGGAACCACAGATACGCAGTATTTT
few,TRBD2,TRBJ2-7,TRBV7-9,CASSHGLAGTYEQYF,TGTGCCAGCAGCCACGGACTAGCGGGAACCTACGAGCAGTACTTC
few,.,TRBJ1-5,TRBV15,CATSKGTLVRNQPQHF,TGTGCCACCAGCAAGGGGACTCTGGTTCGCAATCAGCCCCAGCATTTT
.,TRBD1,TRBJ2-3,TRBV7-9,CASSPGTESTDTQYF,TGTGCCAGCAGCCCTGGGACAGAAAGCACAGATACGCAGTATTTT
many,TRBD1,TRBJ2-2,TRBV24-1,CATSGQGTGELFF,TGTGCCACCTCTGGACAGGGGACCGGGGAGCTGTTTTTT
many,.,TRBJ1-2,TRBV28,CASSSGVGYTF,TGTGCCAGCAGTTCGGGCGTGGGCTACACCTTC
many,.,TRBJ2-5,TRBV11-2,CASSLGGAKTQYF,TGTGCCAGCAGCTTAGGGGGGGCAAAGACCCAGTACTTC
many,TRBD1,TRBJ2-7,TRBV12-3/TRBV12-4,CASKNRGPHEQYF,TGTGCCAGCAAAAACAGGGGCCCCCACGAGCAGTACTTC
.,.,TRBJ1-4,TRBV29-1,CSVSTGREGKLFF,TGCAGCGTGTCCACAGGGCGGGAAGGAAAACTGTTTTTT
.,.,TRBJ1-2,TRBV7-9,CASSLLSHPYGYTF,TGTGCCAGCAGCCTACTCTCACACCCTTATGGCTACACCTTC
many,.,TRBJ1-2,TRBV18,CASSPPWGVPYGYTF,TGTGCCAGCTCACCACCATGGGGGGTACCCTATGGCTACACCTTC
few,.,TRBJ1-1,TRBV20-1,CSARRLGEGTEAFF,TGCAGTGCTAGAAGGTTGGGGGAGGGCACTGAAGCTTTCTTT
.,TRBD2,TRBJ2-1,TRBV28,CASSLWTSGRARGEQFF,TGTGCCAGCAGTTTATGGACTAGCGGGAGGGCGAGGGGTGAGCAGTTCTTC
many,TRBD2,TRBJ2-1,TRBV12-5,CASGLGLAGGYEQFF,TGTGCTAGTGGTTTGGGACTAGCGGGAGGCTATGAGCAGTTCTTC
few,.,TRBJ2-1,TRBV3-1,CASSKDPNPYNEQFF,TGTGCCAGCAGCAAGGACCCCAATCCCTACAATGAGCAGTTCTTC
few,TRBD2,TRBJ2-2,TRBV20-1,CSALSTGTRIGELFF,TGCAGTGCGTTATCGACCGGGACTAGGATCGGGGAGCTGTTTTTT